The present T cell receptor (beta chain) was sequenced within a study of blood T cells in healthy people across ages. Trimming left V 7 bases short and J 0 bases short, with 16 bases between. The CDR3 totals 15 residues. CDR1 is MNHEY and CDR2 is SVGAGI in the germline V gene. Through a sample-barcoded 5' primer and a J-beta primer mix, a second PCR was run for roughly 6 to 11 cycles. TCRdb re-called the 5' RACE reads with MiXCR, one entry per CDR3 protein. The sample includes approximately 800,000 distinct CDR3 sequences, 30% to 45% of them seen just once. Each sample yielded at least 6.5 million isolated PBMCs.

The sample taken for sequencing was blood. The chain employs TRBV6-5 and TRBJ2-7; D gene ambiguous. The sequence came from a man between 18 and 29 years old in good health. The CDR3 sequence: CASTSWGRSSYEQYF. CDR3 nucleotide sequence: TGTGCCAGCACCTCCTGGGGAAGGAGCTCCTACGAGCAGTACTTC.